The rows below give T cell receptor beta chains drawn from one sample of a study of shared clonotypes between healthy human individuals. Profiling relied on immunoSEQ multiplex PCR, and the TCRdb table lists in-frame clones only, not all of them. The sample holds just over 2,000,000 clones; 85% to 95% are singletons and the top ten take 0.13%. Sequenced input: naive CD4+ T cells sorted from blood. These receptors were taken from a young man in good health. Both conserved end residues are part of each CDR3. Fields, in order: J gene, D gene, clone size, V gene, CDR3 DNA, CDR3 protein. The D gene is left open where the match is weak. Only part of the rows carry a size: once, few, many, or a class if the clone is expanded.

>TRBJ1-2|TRBD1|.|TRBV7-8
TGTGCCAGCAGCGAGGACAGGGTCGGACTTAATGGCTACACCTTC
CASSEDRVGLNGYTF
>TRBJ2-3|.|.|TRBV2
TGTGCCAGCAGGAGGGCAGATATTAGCACAGATACGCAGTATTTT
CASRRADISTDTQYF
>TRBJ1-6|.|.|TRBV6-5
TGTGCCAGCAGTTTATGGGCCCTCGGGTCACCCCTCCACTTT
CASSLWALGSPLHF
>TRBJ2-7|.|.|TRBV7-9
TGTGCCAGCAGCTTAACTAATATCTACGAGCAGTACTTC
CASSLTNIYEQYF
>TRBJ2-3|.|.|TRBV7-2
TGTGCCAGCAGCTTAGAGGTGGGGGGGCAGTATTTT
CASSLEVGGQYF
>TRBJ2-7|.|.|TRBV6-5
TGTGCCAGCAGCCTTACAGGGAGGACCTACGAGCAGTACTTC
CASSLTGRTYEQYF
>TRBJ2-3|.|.|TRBV5-4
TGTGCCAGCAGCCCGGAGGGGGCAACAGATACGCAGTATTTT
CASSPEGATDTQYF
>TRBJ2-3|.|.|TRBV5-1
TGCGCCAGCAGCGAGCCCGGCACAGATACGCAGTATTTT
CASSEPGTDTQYF
>TRBJ1-2|.|.|TRBV29-1
TGCAGCGTCGCCCCGACTCTTCTAAGGGACTATGGCTACACCTTC
CSVAPTLLRDYGYTF
>TRBJ2-1|TRBD1|once|TRBV11-3
TGTGCCAGCAGCCGACAGGGGAAGAATGAGCAGTTCTTC
CASSRQGKNEQFF
>TRBJ1-6|TRBD1|.|TRBV4-2
TGTGCCAGCAGCCGATATGTTACAGGGGAGGGGAATTCACCCCTCCACTTT
CASSRYVTGEGNSPLHF
>TRBJ2-7|TRBD1|.|TRBV7-8
TGTGCCAGCAGCTTACCGACGACAGGGTTCGACGAGCAGTACTTC
CASSLPTTGFDEQYF
>TRBJ1-1|.|many|TRBV10-1
TGCGCCAGCAGTGAGTCTGGGAGGGGGAAGAACACTGAAGCTTTCTTT
CASSESGRGKNTEAFF
>TRBJ2-1|TRBD2|.|TRBV10-3
TGTGCCATCAGTGAGGGGACTAGCGGGGGTGGGCAGTTCTTC
CAISEGTSGGGQFF
>TRBJ2-6|TRBD1|.|TRBV5-1
TGCGCCAGCAGCTTGATGTCGGGACAGGGTAGCTCTGGGGCCAACGTCCTGACTTTC
CASSLMSGQGSSGANVLTF
>TRBJ2-7|TRBD1|once|TRBV28
TGTGCCAGCAGCCTAGGACAGGGCTACGAGCAGTACTTC
CASSLGQGYEQYF
>TRBJ2-1|.|.|TRBV6-1
TGTGCCAGCAGGAGGGGGGGTGAGCAGTTCTTC
CASRRGGEQFF
>TRBJ1-1|.|.|TRBV4-1
TGCGCCAGCAGCCGGCTACAGGGGAACACTGAAGCTTTCTTT
CASSRLQGNTEAFF
>TRBJ1-6|.|once|TRBV6-6
TGTGCCAGCCATGAACCGAGCAGGGTGAATTCACCCCTCCACTTT
CASHEPSRVNSPLHF
>TRBJ2-3|TRBD2|.|TRBV5-1
TGCGCCAGCAGCCCGGGACTAGCGGGATTTACAGATACGCAGTATTTT
CASSPGLAGFTDTQYF
>TRBJ1-1|TRBD1|.|TRBV7-9
TGTGCCAGCAGCATGGACAGGAGGAACACTGAAGCTTTCTTT
CASSMDRRNTEAFF
>TRBJ2-1|.|.|TRBV7-8
TGTGCCAGCGGGGGATCCAAGGGGAATGAGCAGTTCTTC
CASGGSKGNEQFF
>TRBJ2-4|.|.|TRBV10-3
TGTGCCATCAGTGAGTCGTTAGGGATAGCCAAAAACATTCAGTACTTC
CAISESLGIAKNIQYF
>TRBJ2-3|.|.|TRBV9
TGTGCCAGCAGCGTAGCATTAAGCCGCACAGATACGCAGTATTTT
CASSVALSRTDTQYF
>TRBJ1-5|.|.|TRBV5-8
TGTGCCAGCAGCTTTGGATTTTCAGGATGGGGGGGCAATCAGCCCCAGCATTTT
CASSFGFSGWGGNQPQHF
>TRBJ2-1|TRBD1|.|TRBV5-8
TGTGCCAGCAGCCCTGGGCCGGGACAGGGGTACAATGAGCAGTTCTTC
CASSPGPGQGYNEQFF
>TRBJ1-2|.|.|TRBV30
TGTGCCTGGAGTGTACTCCGACAGGAGAAGTTC
CAWSVLRQEKF
>TRBJ2-7|.|once|TRBV5-5
TGTGCCAGCAGCTATGGATACGAGCAGTACTTC
CASSYGYEQYF
>TRBJ2-1|.|.|TRBV9
TGTGCCAGCAGCGTGGGGGTGACCGAGCACAATGAGCAGTTCTTC
CASSVGVTEHNEQFF
>TRBJ2-3|.|.|TRBV7-9
TGTGCCAGCAGCTTACTGAATACGCAGTATTTT
CASSLLNTQYF
>TRBJ1-5|TRBD1|.|TRBV7-9
TGTGCCAGCAGCTTAGGACAGGGGAGTCAGCCCCAGCATTTT
CASSLGQGSQPQHF
>TRBJ1-1|TRBD1|.|TRBV19
TGTGCCAGCAAGAGATCAGGACAGGTTAACACTGAAGCTTTCTTT
CASKRSGQVNTEAFF
>TRBJ2-3|.|.|TRBV5-1
TGCGCCAGCAGCCGCCAGGGCACAGATACGCAGTATTTT
CASSRQGTDTQYF
>TRBJ2-3|TRBD2|.|TRBV7-9
TGTGCCAGCACCCGGGGAGGGATCACAGATACGCAGTATTTT
CASTRGGITDTQYF
>TRBJ1-3|.|.|TRBV4-3
TGCGCCAGCCAGGACACTCAATCTGGAAACACCATATATTTT
CASQDTQSGNTIYF
>TRBJ1-1|.|.|TRBV5-1
TGCGCCAGCAGCTTGAATGGAGAGGAGTACACTGAAGCTTTCTTT
CASSLNGEEYTEAFF
>TRBJ2-3|.|.|TRBV7-9
TGTGCCAGCAGCTTAGCGAAGGGGCCCACAGATACGCAGTATTTT
CASSLAKGPTDTQYF
>TRBJ1-2|.|.|TRBV5-1
TGCGCCAGCAGCTTGGGGACAGAAGACTATGGCTACACCTTC
CASSLGTEDYGYTF
>TRBJ2-1|.|once|TRBV28
TGTGCCAGCAGTCCACAAGGAATTTCCTACAATGAGCAGTTCTTC
CASSPQGISYNEQFF
>TRBJ1-5|.|.|TRBV11-3
TGTGCCAGCAGCTTAGGATTTACCGGGACTATCAAGCCCCAGCATTTT
CASSLGFTGTIKPQHF
>TRBJ1-6|TRBD1|once|TRBV7-9
TGTGCCAGCAGCTTAACGCAGGGGGTTCATTCACCCCTCCACTTT
CASSLTQGVHSPLHF
>TRBJ1-6|.|.|TRBV28
TGTGCCAGCAGTCCGTCGAATTCACCCCTCCACTTT
CASSPSNSPLHF
>TRBJ1-5|TRBD1|.|TRBV5-1
TGCGCCAGCAGCTTGGGGACAGGCCTCAATCAGCCCCAGCATTTT
CASSLGTGLNQPQHF
>TRBJ2-7|.|.|TRBV4-1
TGCGCCAGCAGCCAAGATCGGGTAAAGCAGTACTTC
CASSQDRVKQYF
>TRBJ2-7|TRBD1|.|TRBV18
TGTGCCAGCTCACCACCGGGACAGGGGTCCTACGAGCAGTACTTC
CASSPPGQGSYEQYF
>TRBJ2-2|.|.|TRBV5-1
TGCGCCAGCACGGTAATGCAGGGGAACACCGGGGAGCTGTTTTTT
CASTVMQGNTGELFF
>TRBJ2-1|.|.|TRBV5-1
TGCGCCAGCAGCAAGGTAAGGCTTTTCTACAATGAGCAGTTCTTC
CASSKVRLFYNEQFF
>TRBJ1-3|.|.|TRBV18
TGTGCCAGCTCACCCCAGGACGTAGCCTCTGGAAACACCATATATTTT
CASSPQDVASGNTIYF
>TRBJ2-5|.|.|TRBV6-1
TGTGCCAGCAACTTGAGGGGACCTAAAGAGACCCAGTACTTC
CASNLRGPKETQYF
>TRBJ2-7|TRBD1|.|TRBV12-5
TGTGCTAGTGGAGTGACAGGGAGTGGCGAGCAGTACTTC
CASGVTGSGEQYF
>TRBJ1-5|.|.|TRBV28
TGTGCCAGCACCATTTTTCCGAGTAACAATCAGCCCCAGCATTTT
CASTIFPSNNQPQHF
>TRBJ2-1|TRBD1|once|TRBV2
TGTGCCAGCAGTAGGGACAGGGGGCCCATTGAGAATGAGCAGTTCTTC
CASSRDRGPIENEQFF